The T cell receptor (beta chain) described here comes from a study of T cell repertoires in ileal Crohn's disease (dated by TCRdb to between 2019 and 2020). Regarding the complete study: The median duration of disease was approximately 7.9 years, and at the time of surgery about 35% of patients were active smokers. All patients had surgery for a complication: stricturing disease in about 60% and penetrating disease in roughly 39%. Roughly half of the patients were given postoperative therapy, with around eleven receiving thiopurines and about 19 receiving anti-TNF agents. TCR repertoire analysis was done in roughly 57 Crohn's disease patients from a prospective multicentre cohort. The study ran alongside a multicentre cohort designed to identify predictors of early endoscopic recurrence after ileocolonic resection. A Rutgeerts score above i0 was used to define endoscopic postoperative recurrence. A total of roughly 150 mucosal samples from around 57 patients were sequenced, collected from several sites on the surgical specimen and at postoperative endoscopy. General findings and caveats noted by the study authors: Compared with CD4 T cells, sorted CD8 T cells contained more high-frequency clones, which suggests that the mucosal expansions were mostly CD8. A significantly higher proportion of clonal expansions was observed in active smokers at surgery than in non-smokers (25.9% vs 17.9%, p=0.02). Higher high-frequency clone percentages at surgery were associated with endoscopic recurrence; all patients with clonality above 26.8% (18/57) had recurrence. Mucosal CD4 and CD8 T cells were sorted and sequenced only in a subgroup of patients, whose size was not stated.

The CDR3 numbers 16 residues from cysteine through phenylalanine. CDR3 DNA is the only sequence kept; it has 48 bases, read in frame from the first base. Trimming costs V 2 bases and J 10 bases, and their ends lie 21 bases apart. Based on the germline V gene (reference sequence), the CDR1 and CDR2 sequences are SEHNR and FQNEAQ. Adults with ileal or ileocolonic Crohn's disease and an indication for ileocolonic resection were eligible for inclusion. Whole ileal mucosal biopsies were stored frozen at -80°C before DNA extraction. A TRizol-based method was used to extract genomic DNA from the frozen whole biopsies, and the DNA was quantified with a NanoDrop 2000 spectrophotometer. For commercial TCRB immunosequencing, approximately 500 nanograms of biopsy DNA were submitted for each sample. CDR3 regions were amplified from genomic DNA by Adaptive Biotechnology using a two-step, amplification bias-controlled multiplex PCR. Primers for every V and J gene segment were used in the first PCR, and barcodes and Illumina adapters were added in the second PCR. CDR3 libraries were sequenced using an Illumina instrument. The source study handled its data this way. The analysis drew on both the pipelines supplied by the vendor and custom analysis of the raw data in R/Bioconductor running R version 3.3.0. Clonality, which ranges from 0 to 1, was calculated as the inverse of the normalised Shannon entropy across all productive clones. High-frequency clones were defined as the repertoire share of the top 100 clones, retaining only clones passing a 95% confidence test. Overlap between samples was measured with the Morisita-Horn index, while repertoire diversity was measured with the Simpson index. This immuneACCESS table, as held by TCRdb, lists in-frame sequences with V and J called but not all clones. Of the missing ones, under half trace to an unresolved V gene in checked studies; the others have no known cause. The DNA was the basis for D and trimming; V, J and clone size are from that table. For this sample the table gives around 5,800 clones, of which approximately 80% were detected only once. Together, the top ten hold around 12% of the sample.

Of note for this clone: The specificity of this receptor is unknown. No clone much larger than this one lies a single base away; base qualities are absent.

Sequenced: ileal tissue. The TCR comes from an adult with Crohn's disease. The rearranged chain carries TRBV7-9 and TRBJ2-1, with a weak D call of TRBD2 (5 bases match). The DNA sequence reads TGTGCCAGCAGCTTACCTCCGGACTTGGGTTTGGTGGAGCAGTTCTTC. Its translation reads: CASSLPPDLGLVEQFF.